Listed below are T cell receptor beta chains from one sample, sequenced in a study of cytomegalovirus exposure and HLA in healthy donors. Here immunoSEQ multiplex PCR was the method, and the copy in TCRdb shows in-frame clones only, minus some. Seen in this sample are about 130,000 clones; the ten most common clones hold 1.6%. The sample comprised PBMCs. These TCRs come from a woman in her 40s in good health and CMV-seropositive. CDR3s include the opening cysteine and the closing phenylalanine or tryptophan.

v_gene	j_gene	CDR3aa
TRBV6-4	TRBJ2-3	CASSRDYSSTDTQYF
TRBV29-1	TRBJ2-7	CSVFIQQREQYF
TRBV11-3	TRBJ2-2	CASSFSGSLLPGELFF
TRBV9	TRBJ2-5	CASSVGSGGETQYF
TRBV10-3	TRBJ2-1	CAISAKTSYNEQFF
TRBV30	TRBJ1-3	CAWSTGGNTIYF
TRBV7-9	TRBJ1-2	CASSAGRSYGYTF
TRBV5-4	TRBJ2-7	CASSSRTSGASYEQYF
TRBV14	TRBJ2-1	CASSQDGLAPYLFNEQFF
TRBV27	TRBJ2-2	CASSLSAGELFF
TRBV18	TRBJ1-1	CASSPTGDGGTEAFF
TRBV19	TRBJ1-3	CASSMSQNSGNTIYF
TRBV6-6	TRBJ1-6	CASSYSYEGSPLHF
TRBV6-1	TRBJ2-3	CASSEAPRGTALDTQYF
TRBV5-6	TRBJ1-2	CASSLKEVNYGYTF
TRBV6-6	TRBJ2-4	CASKGGKNIQYF
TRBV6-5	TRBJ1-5	CASSYSSGHQPQHF
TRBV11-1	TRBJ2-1	CASSLLAGVLYNEQFF
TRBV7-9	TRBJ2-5	CASSLEQSQETQYF
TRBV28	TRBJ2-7	CASTDRVVYVQYF
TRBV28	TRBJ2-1	CASSLGLAGGPSYNEQFF
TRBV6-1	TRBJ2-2	CASRLSGGTGELFF
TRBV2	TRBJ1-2	CASSAGQGDYGYTF
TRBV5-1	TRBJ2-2	CASSLVRGELARFTGELFF
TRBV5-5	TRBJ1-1	CASSLAGGLDTEAFF
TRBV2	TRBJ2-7	CASSRTGTYEQYF
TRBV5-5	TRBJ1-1	CASSLGTGLMNTEAFF
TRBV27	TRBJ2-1	CASSSTRLAATSNYGEKFF
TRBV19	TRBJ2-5	CASSMLGETQYF
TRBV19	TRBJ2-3	CASSVASGTDTQYF
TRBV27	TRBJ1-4	CASSLGWGANEKLFF
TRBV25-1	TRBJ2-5	CASSGHRGILETQYF
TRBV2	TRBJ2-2	CASSPRVGVNTGELFF
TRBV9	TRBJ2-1	CASSVDPISYNEQFF
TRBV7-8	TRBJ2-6	CASSSLTGSGANVLTF
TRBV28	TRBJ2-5	CASRTLTSLSETQYF
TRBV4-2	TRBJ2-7	CASSQDLGRLAGGPEEQYF
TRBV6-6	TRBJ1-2	CASSQGFSNYGYTF
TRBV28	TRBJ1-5	CASMDRGGQPQHF
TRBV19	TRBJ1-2	CASATGIDYGYTF
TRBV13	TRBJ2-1	CASSLGRRREFF
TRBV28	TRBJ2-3	CASSRDRVTDTQYF
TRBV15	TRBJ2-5	CATSRDFGQAQETQYF
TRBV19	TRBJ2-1	CASSIRLAGGRNEQFF
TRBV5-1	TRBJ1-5	CASSHGGHNQPQHF
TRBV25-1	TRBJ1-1	CASSDQLSQLNTEAFF
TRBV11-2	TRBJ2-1	CASSLSSGFREQFF
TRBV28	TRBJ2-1	CASSLVSPTPSGSSYNEQFF
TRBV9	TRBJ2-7	CASSVVAGDGEQYF
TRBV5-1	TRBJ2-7	CASSPRGLHEQYF
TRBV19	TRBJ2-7	CASSRRQGAYEQYF
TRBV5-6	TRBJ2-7	CASSLDGGGEQYF
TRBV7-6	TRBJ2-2	CASSLGGRAAGELFF